A single T cell receptor (beta chain) is shown here with its context. Its antigen remains unknown. The data belong to a study of PD-L1 blockade in urothelial cancer. Turning to the study itself: After treatment start, blood was analyzed at 3 weeks (second dose) and at 6 weeks. Typically, measured as a median, blood samples had 130,000 to 150,000 T cells.

The method was immunoSEQ multiplex PCR; TCRdb's version includes in-frame clones alone and lacks a portion of them. The sample has under 20,000 clones; around 86% are singletons. Germline lookup yields CDR1 MNHNS and CDR2 SASEGT. The CDR3 consists of 14 residues. With 2 bases removed from V and 4 bases from J, the gap between germline ends came to 8 bases. Time point reported: peripheral blood 6 weeks after treatment start. Patients suffered from locally advanced or metastatic urothelial carcinoma. Whole-study results and caveats: Below-median pretreatment blood TCR clonality was associated with improved progression-free and overall survival.

Here the sequenced sample was PBMCs, taken around atezolizumab (anti-PD-L1) treatment. V usage is TRBV6-1 and J usage is TRBJ2-2; D gene unclear. The TCR comes from a man in his forties or fifties with urothelial cancer. The CDR3 nucleotides read TGTGCCAGCAGTGAACAGGTCTTCACCGGGGAGCTGTTTTTT. This codes for CASSEQVFTGELFF.